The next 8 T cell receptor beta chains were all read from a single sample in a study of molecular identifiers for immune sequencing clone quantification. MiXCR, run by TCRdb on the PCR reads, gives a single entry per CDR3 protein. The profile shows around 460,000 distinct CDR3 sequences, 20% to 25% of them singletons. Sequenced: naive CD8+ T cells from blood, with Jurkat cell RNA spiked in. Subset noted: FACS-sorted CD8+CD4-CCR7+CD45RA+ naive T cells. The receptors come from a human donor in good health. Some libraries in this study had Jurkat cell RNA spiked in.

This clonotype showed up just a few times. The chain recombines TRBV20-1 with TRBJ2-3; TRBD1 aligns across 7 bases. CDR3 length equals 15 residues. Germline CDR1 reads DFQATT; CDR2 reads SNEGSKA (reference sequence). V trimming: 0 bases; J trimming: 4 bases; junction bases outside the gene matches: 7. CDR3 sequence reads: CSARDRTGPPDTQYF. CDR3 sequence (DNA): TGCAGTGCTAGAGATCGGACAGGTCCCCCAGATACGCAGTATTTT.

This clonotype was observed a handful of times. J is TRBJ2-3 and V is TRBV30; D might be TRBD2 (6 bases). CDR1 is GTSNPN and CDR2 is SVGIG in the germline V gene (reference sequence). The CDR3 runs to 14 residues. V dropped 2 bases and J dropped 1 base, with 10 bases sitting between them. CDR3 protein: CAWSPGARTDTQYF. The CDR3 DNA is TGTGCCTGGAGTCCGGGAGCCCGCACAGATACGCAGTATTTT.

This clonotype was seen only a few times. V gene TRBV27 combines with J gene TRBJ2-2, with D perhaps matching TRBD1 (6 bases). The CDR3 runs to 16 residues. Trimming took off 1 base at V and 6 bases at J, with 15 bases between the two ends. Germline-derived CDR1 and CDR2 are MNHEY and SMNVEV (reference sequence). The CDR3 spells CASSLLNRVGSGELFF. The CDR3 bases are TGTGCCAGCAGTTTATTGAACAGGGTCGGTTCCGGGGAGCTGTTTTTT.

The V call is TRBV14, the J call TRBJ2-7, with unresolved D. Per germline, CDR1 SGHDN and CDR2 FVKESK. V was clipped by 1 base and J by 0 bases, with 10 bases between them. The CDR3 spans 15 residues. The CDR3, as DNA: TGTGCCAGCAGCCAAGTTGGCAGTCACTCCTACGAGCAGTACTTC. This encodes CASSQVGSHSYEQYF.

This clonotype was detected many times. CDR3 amino acids: CASSQVLSGNEKLFF. DNA of the CDR3: TGCGCCAGCAGCCAAGTTCTTTCTGGTAATGAAAAACTGTTTTTT. This chain links TRBV4-3 with TRBJ1-4; unclear D gene. The CDR3 has 15 amino acids. V was shortened by 1 base and J by 4 bases, with 10 bases between the two germline ends. Germline CDR1 reads LGHNA; CDR2 reads YSLEER.

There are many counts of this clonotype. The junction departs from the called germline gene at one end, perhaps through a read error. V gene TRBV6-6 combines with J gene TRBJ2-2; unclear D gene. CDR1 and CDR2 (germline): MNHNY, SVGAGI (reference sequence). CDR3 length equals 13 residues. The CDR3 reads CASIYGNPGELFF. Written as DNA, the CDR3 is TGTGCCAGCATCTATGGGAACCCCGGGGAGCTGTTTTTT.

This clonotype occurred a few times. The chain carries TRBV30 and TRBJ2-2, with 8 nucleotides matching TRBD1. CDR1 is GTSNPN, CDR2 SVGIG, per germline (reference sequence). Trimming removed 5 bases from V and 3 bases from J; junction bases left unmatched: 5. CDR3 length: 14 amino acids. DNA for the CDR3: TGTGCCTGGCAGACAGGGGTTTACACCGGGGAGCTGTTTTTT. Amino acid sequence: CAWQTGVYTGELFF.

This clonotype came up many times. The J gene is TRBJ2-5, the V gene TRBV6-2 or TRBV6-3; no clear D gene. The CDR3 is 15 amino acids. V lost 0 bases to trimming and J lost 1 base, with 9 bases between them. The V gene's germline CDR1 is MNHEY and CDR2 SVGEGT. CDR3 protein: CASSYSSVPQETQYF. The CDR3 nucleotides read TGTGCCAGCAGTTACTCGAGCGTTCCCCAAGAGACCCAGTACTTC.